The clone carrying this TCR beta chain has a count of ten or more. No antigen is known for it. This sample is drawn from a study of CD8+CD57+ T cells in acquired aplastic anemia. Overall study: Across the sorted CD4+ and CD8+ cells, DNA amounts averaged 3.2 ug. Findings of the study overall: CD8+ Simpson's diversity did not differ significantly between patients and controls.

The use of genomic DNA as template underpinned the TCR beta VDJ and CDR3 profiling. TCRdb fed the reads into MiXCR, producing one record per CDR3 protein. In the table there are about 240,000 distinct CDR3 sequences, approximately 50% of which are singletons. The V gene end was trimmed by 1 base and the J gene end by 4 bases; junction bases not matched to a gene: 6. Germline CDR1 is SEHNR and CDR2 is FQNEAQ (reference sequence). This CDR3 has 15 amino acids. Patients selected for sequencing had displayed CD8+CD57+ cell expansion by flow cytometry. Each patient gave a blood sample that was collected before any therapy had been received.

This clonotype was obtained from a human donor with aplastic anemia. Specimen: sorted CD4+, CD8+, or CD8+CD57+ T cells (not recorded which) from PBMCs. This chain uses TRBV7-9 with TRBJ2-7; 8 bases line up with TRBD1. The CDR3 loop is CASSLVQGASYEQYF. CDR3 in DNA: TGTGCCAGCAGCTTAGTCCAGGGGGCGAGTTACGAGCAGTACTTC.